These T cell receptor beta chains were read from a single sample in a study of response to subunit inactivated influenza vaccine. TCRdb passed the RT-PCR reads through MiXCR, listing each CDR3 protein once. This sample has about 180,000 distinct CDR3 sequences; around 9% occur once, and the top ten carry under 13%. The source material was non-naive T cells sorted from PBMCs, sampled on the day of vaccination. These receptors were obtained from a man between 45 and 60 years old who received an inactivated influenza vaccine. Each CDR3 is given with its conserved first and last residue. D genes are given only for firm matches. The listing skips clone size in some rows; elsewhere it reads once, few, many or a size class.

TRBD2 | TRBJ2-1 | TRBV30 | few | CACPRGKRGNEQFF | TGTGCCTGCCCCCGAGGGAAGCGGGGCAATGAGCAGTTCTTC
. | TRBJ1-1 | TRBV6-1 | . | CASCPLAVGITEAFF | TGTGCCAGCTGTCCCCTAGCGGTGGGGATCACTGAAGCTTTCTTT
TRBD2 | TRBJ2-5 | TRBV20-1 | . | CSARALGTSQETQYF | TGCAGTGCTAGAGCCCTCGGGACTAGCCAAGAGACCCAGTACTTC
. | TRBJ2-5 | TRBV7-9 | many | CASSERGQGETQYF | TGTGCCAGCAGCGAAAGGGGTCAGGGAGAGACCCAGTACTTC
TRBD1 | TRBJ2-5 | TRBV20-1 | few | CSAQPGGVLGTQYF | TGCAGTGCACAGCCAGGGGGCGTCTTAGGAACCCAGTACTTC
. | TRBJ1-5 | TRBV20-1 | many | CSAAPAGPNQPQHF | TGCAGTGCTGCCCCGGCAGGGCCCAATCAGCCCCAGCATTTT
TRBD2 | TRBJ2-1 | TRBV11-2 | few | CASSLSAGGWSSYNEQFF | TGTGCCAGCAGCTTATCAGCGGGAGGGTGGAGCTCCTACAATGAGCAGTTCTTC
. | TRBJ2-1 | TRBV4-3 | few | CASSDAILGRNNEQFF | TGCGCCAGCAGTGATGCCATCCTGGGGCGTAACAATGAGCAGTTCTTC
. | TRBJ2-5 | TRBV28 | . | CASSSRRVREKETQYF | TGTGCCAGCAGCTCCCGCCGGGTGAGGGAAAAGGAGACCCAGTACTTC
. | TRBJ2-1 | TRBV7-2 | few | CASSLAGPRYEQFF | TGTGCCAGCAGCTTAGCGGGCCCTAGGTACGAGCAGTTCTTC
. | TRBJ1-4 | TRBV7-6 | . | CASSLSGTHNEKLFF | TGTGCCAGCAGTTTATCCGGGACTCATAATGAAAAACTGTTTTTT
. | TRBJ2-2 | TRBV7-2 | many | CASSSRVLGELFF | TGTGCCAGCAGCTCCAGGGTACTCGGGGAGCTGTTTTTT
. | TRBJ2-1 | TRBV4-3 | many | CASSPGKSSYNEQFF | TGCGCCAGCAGCCCCGGGAAGAGCTCCTACAATGAGCAGTTCTTC